This TCR beta chain was found in a study of regulatory T cells in long-lasting Graves disease. The sample's time point: persistent/refractory GD, antithyroid drugs over 5 years with positive TRAb. From RNA extracted from PBMCs, the TCR library was made. The authors built TCR beta libraries using iRepertoire HTBI primers and Arm-PCR of CDR3 regions. TCRdb processed the multiplex PCR reads anew with MiXCR; each CDR3 protein has one entry. Of 600,000 to 850,000 distinct CDR3 sequences listed, around 32% were seen once; the top ten hold 40% to 50%. Only a few counts were recorded for this clonotype. Germline V lookup: CDR1 LNHDA, CDR2 SQIVND (reference sequence). The CDR3 is made up of 15 amino acids. Trimming took off 0 bases at V and 0 bases at J, with 8 bases between the two ends.

This TCR came from a female donor with Graves disease. The chain couples TRBV19 to TRBJ1-1; D not certain. The sample consisted of peripheral blood mononuclear cells (PBMCs), taken when the disease was refractory, from a patient treated with antithyroid drugs. The CDR3 is CASSIEGSVNTEAFF. CDR3 DNA: TGTGCCAGTAGTATAGAGGGCAGTGTGAACACTGAAGCTTTCTTT.